What follows describes a single T cell receptor (beta chain). Sequenced by immunoSEQ multiplex PCR; TCRdb stores in-frame clones only, minus some. This sample has roughly 570,000 clones, with roughly 98% found just once. Germline trimming cut 4 bases from V and 2 bases from J; bases unmatched to any gene: 3. From germline, CDR1 is SGHNT and CDR2 YYREEE (reference sequence). CDR3 length equals 14 residues. Terminally differentiated effector memory CD45RA+ cells were excluded from the naive CD8 cells, which were CD45RO-negative and positively selected for CCR7. The sample belongs to a study of shared clonotypes between healthy human individuals.

The sample consisted of naive CD8+ T cells sorted from blood. The receptor's source is a man aged 25-40 years in good health. The chain carries TRBV5-4 and TRBJ2-7; 10 bases are a match to TRBD1. The CDR3 sequence is CASSQTGGTYEQYF. CDR3 DNA sequence: TGTGCCAGCAGCCAGACAGGGGGCACCTACGAGCAGTACTTC.